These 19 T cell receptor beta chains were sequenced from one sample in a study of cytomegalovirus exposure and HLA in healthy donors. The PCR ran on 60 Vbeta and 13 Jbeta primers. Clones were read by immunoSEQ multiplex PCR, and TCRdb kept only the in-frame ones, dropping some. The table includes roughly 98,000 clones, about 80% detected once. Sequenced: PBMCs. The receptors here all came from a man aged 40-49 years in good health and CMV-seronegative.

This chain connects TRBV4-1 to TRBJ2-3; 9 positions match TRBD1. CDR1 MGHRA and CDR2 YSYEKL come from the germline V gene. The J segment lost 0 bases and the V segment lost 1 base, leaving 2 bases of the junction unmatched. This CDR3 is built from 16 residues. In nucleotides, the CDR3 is TGCGCCAGCAGCCAAGCACAGGGGGCGAGCACAGATACGCAGTATTTT. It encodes CASSQAQGASTDTQYF.

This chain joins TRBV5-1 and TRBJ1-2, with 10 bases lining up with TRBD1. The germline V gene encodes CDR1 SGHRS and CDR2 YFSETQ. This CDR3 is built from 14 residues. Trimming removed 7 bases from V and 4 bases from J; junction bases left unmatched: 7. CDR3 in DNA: TGCGCCAGCGGATCGGGACAGGGGACCTATGGCTACACCTTC. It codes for CASGSGQGTYGYTF.

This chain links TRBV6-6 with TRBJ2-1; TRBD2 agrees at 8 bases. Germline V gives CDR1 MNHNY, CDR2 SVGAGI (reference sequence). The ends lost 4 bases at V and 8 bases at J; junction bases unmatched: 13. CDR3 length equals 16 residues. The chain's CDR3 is CASSLSLAASRDEQFF. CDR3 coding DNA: TGTGCCAGCAGTTTGTCACTAGCGGCCTCGAGGGATGAGCAGTTCTTC.

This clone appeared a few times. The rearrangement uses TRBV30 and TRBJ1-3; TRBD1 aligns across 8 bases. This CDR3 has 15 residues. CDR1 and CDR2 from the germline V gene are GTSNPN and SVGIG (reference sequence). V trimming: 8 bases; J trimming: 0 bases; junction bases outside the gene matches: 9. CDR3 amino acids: CATGQGAISGNTIYF. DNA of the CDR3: TGTGCCACAGGACAGGGTGCAATCTCTGGAAACACCATATATTTT.

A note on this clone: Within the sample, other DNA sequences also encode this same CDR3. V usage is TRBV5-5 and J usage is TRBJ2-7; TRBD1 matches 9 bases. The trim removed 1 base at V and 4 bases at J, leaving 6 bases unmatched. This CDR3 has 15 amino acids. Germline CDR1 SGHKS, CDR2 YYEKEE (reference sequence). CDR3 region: CASSLLRDRAYEQYF. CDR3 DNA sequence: TGTGCCAGCAGCTTGCTTCGGGACAGGGCATACGAGCAGTACTTC.

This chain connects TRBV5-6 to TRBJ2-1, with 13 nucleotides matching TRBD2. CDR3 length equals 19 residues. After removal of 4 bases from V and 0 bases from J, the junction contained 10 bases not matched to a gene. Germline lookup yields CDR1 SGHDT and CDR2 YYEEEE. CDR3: CASSGQGTSGISSYNEQFF. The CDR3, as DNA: TGTGCCAGCAGCGGGCAAGGGACTAGCGGGATATCCTCCTACAATGAGCAGTTCTTC. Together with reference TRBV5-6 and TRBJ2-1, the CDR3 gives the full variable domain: DAGVTQSPTHLIKTRGQQVTLRCSPKSGHDTVSWYQQALGQGPQFIFQYYEEEERQRGNFPDRFSGHQFPNYSSELNVNALLLGDSALYLCASSGQGTSGISSYNEQFFGPGTRLTVL.

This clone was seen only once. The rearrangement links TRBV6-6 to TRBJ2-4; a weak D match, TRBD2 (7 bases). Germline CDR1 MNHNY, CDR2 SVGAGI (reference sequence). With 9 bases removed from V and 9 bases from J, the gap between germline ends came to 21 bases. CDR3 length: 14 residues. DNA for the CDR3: TGTGCCAGTGAGAACAGGGCGGGAGAAGGCATTCAGTACTTC. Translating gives CASENRAGEGIQYF.

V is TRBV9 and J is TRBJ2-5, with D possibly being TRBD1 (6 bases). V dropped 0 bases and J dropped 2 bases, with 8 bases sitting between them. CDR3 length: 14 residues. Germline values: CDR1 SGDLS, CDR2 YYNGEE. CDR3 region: CASSVGTAQETQYF. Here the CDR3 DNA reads TGTGCCAGCAGCGTAGGGACAGCTCAAGAGACCCAGTACTTC.

The CDR3 DNA sequence: TGTGCCAGCAGTGCCCGACAGGGGGCGGCAGATACGCAGTATTTT. This gives the protein CASSARQGAADTQYF. The chain carries TRBV6-4 and TRBJ2-3; 10 nucleotides agree with TRBD1. Germline values: CDR1 MRHNA, CDR2 SNTAGT. CDR3 length: 15 residues. V trimming: 4 bases; J trimming: 4 bases; junction bases outside the gene matches: 5.

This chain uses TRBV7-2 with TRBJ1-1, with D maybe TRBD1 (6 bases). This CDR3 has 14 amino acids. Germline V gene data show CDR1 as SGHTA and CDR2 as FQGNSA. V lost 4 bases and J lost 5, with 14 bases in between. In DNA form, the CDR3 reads TGTGCCAGCAGCTCCGCGGGGGGCCTTACTGAAGCTTTCTTT. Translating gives CASSSAGGLTEAFF.

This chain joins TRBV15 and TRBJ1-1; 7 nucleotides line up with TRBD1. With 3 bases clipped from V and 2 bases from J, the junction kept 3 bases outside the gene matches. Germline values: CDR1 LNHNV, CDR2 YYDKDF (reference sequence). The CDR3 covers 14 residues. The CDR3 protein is CATSSDRANTEAFF. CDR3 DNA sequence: TGTGCCACCAGCAGTGACAGGGCTAACACTGAAGCTTTCTTT. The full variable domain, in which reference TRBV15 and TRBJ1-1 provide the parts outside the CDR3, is DAMVIQNPRYQVTQFGKPVTLSCSQTLNHNVMYWYQQKSSQAPKLLFHYYDKDFNNEADTPDNFQSRRPNTSFCFLDIRSPGLGDTAMYLCATSSDRANTEAFFGQGTRLTVV.

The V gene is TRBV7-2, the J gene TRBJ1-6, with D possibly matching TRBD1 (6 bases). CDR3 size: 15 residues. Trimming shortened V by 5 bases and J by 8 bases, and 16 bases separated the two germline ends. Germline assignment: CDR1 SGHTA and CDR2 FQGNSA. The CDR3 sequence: CASSRKQGLDSPLHF. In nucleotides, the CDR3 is TGTGCCAGCAGCCGGAAACAGGGTCTTGATTCACCCCTCCACTTT.

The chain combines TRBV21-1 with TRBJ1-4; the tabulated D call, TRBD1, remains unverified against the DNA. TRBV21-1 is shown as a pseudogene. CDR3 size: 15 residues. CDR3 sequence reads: CAFSTGVTKRKELFF. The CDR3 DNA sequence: TGTGCCTTCTCGACAGGGGTCACAAAAAGGAAGGAACTGTTTTTT.

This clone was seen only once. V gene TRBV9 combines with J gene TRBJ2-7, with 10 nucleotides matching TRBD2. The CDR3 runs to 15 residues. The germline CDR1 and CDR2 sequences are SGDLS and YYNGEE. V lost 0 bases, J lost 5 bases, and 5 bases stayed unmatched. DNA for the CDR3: TGTGCCAGCAGCGTAGGGAGCGGGAGGGCCCACGAGCAGTACTTC. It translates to CASSVGSGRAHEQYF.

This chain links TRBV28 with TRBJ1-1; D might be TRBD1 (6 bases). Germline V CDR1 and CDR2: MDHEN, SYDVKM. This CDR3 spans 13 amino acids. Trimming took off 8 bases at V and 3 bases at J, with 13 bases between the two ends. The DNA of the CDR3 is TGTGCCAGCCGAGACAGGCCCCACACTGAAGCTTTCTTT. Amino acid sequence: CASRDRPHTEAFF.

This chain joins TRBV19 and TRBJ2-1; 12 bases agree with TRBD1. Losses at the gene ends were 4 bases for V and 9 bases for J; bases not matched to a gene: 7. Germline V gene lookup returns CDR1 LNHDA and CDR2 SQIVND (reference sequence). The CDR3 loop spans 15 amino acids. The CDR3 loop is CASSTSGTGGFEQFF. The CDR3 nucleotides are TGTGCCAGTAGTACCTCCGGGACAGGGGGCTTTGAGCAGTTCTTC. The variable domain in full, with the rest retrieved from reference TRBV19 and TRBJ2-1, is DGGITQSPKYLFRKEGQNVTLSCEQNLNHDAMYWYRQDPGQGLRLIYYSQIVNDFQKGDIAEGYSVSREKKESFPLTVTSAQKNPTAFYLCASSTSGTGGFEQFFGPGTRLTVL.

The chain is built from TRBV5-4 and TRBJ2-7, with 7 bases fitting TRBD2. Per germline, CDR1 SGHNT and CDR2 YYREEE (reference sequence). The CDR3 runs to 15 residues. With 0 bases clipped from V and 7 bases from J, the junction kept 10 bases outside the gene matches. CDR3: CASSLGLRGSGEQYF. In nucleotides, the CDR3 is TGTGCCAGCAGCTTGGGACTGCGGGGGTCGGGGGAGCAGTACTTC.

The CDR3 sequence is CASSKGGPNQPQHF. CDR3 DNA sequence: TGTGCCAGCAGCAAGGGGGGGCCAAATCAGCCCCAGCATTTT. The chain joins TRBV6-5 to TRBJ1-5; a weak D match, TRBD1 (6 bases). CDR3 length: 14 residues. V was trimmed by 6 bases and J by 4 bases, leaving 13 bases between them. Germline V lookup: CDR1 MNHEY, CDR2 SVGAGI.

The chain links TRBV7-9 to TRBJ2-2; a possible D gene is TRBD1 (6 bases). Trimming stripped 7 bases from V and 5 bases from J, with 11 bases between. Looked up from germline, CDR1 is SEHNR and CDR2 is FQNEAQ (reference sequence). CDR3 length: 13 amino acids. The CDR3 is CASTETGTGELFF. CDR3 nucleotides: TGTGCCAGCACCGAAACAGGGACCGGGGAGCTGTTTTTT.